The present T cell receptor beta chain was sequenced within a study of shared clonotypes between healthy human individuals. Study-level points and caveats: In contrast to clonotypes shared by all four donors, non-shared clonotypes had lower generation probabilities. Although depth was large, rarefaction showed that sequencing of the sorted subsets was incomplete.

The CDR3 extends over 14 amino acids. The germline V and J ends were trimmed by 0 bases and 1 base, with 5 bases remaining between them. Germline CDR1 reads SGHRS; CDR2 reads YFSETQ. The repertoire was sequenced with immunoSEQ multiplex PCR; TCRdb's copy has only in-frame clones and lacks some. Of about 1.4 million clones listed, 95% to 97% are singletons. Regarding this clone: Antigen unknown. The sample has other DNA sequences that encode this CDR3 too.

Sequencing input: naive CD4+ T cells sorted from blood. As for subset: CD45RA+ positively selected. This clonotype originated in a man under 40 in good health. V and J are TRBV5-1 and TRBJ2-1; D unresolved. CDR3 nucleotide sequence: TGCGCCAGCAGCTTGGACCCATCCTACAATGAGCAGTTCTTC. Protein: CASSLDPSYNEQFF.